Many counts were recorded for the clone carrying this T cell receptor beta chain. Trimming removed 2 bases from V and 2 bases from J, with 10 bases in between. This CDR3 is built from 15 residues. CDR1 and CDR2 (germline): LGHDT, YNNKEL (reference sequence). This sample was taken from a study of regulatory T cells in long-lasting Graves disease. As for time point: newly diagnosed GD, antithyroid drugs for less than 3 months. From RNA extracted from PBMCs, the TCR library was made. iRepertoire HTBI primers and Arm-PCR of CDR3 regions built TCR beta libraries. TCRdb passed the multiplex PCR reads through MiXCR, listing each CDR3 protein once. The repertoire has almost 450,000 distinct CDR3 sequences, around 15% of them found once; the top ten carry about 10%. The sample was also reused in another study, on T cells in Graves' hyperthyroidism and ophthalmopathy. This second study notes: In the blood, most expanded thyroid clonotypes above 0.001 appeared as well.

This sample comprised peripheral blood mononuclear cells (PBMCs), obtained at new diagnosis, from a patient treated with antithyroid drugs. The TCR was taken from a woman in her 30s with Graves disease. V is TRBV3-1 and J is TRBJ1-5; D remains unclear. CDR3 sequence (DNA): TGTGCCAGCAGCCAAACCTCGGAAGGCAATCAGCCCCAGCATTTT. Translated, it gives CASSQTSEGNQPQHF.